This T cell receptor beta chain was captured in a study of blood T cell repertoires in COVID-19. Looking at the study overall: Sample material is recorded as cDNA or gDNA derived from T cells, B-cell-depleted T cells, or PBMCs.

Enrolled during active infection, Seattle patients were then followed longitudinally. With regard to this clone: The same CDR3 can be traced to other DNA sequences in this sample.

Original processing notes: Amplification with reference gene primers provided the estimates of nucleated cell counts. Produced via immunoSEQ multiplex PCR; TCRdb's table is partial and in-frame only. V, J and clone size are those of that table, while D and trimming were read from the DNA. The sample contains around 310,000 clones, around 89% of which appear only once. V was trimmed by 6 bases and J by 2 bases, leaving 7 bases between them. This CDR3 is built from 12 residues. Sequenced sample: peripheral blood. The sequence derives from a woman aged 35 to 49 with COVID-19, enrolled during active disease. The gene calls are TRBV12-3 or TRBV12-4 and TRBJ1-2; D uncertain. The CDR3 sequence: CASSPGNYGYTF. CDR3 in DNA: TGTGCCAGCAGCCCGGGGAACTATGGCTACACCTTC.